This T cell receptor (beta chain) came from a study of early T cells in non-severe SARS-CoV-2 infection. The V end lost 5 bases, the J end lost 3 bases, and 10 bases lay between the germline ends. This CDR3 is built from 13 residues. In its sample, this clonotype was seen many times. TCRdb itself ran the 5' RACE reads through MiXCR, one entry per CDR3 protein. Of fewer than 40,000 distinct CDR3 sequences listed, roughly 6% were seen once; the top ten hold about 5.9%. The sequence came from an adult who was a healthcare worker with PCR-confirmed SARS-CoV-2 infection or an uninfected control (not recorded which). Sequencing was performed on whole blood. V and J are TRBV12-3 or TRBV12-4 and TRBJ1-1, with no clear D. DNA of the CDR3: TGTGCCAGCAGTCCGCCTGCGTACACTGAAGCTTTCTTT. It codes for CASSPPAYTEAFF.